A single sample is the source of the 21 T cell receptor beta chains below, sequenced in a study of cytomegalovirus exposure and HLA in healthy donors. Generated by immunoSEQ multiplex PCR, the TCRdb table keeps only in-frame clones and is missing some. The repertoire consists of 55,000 to 80,000 clones, with roughly 94% occurring once and the leading ten covering more than 6.5%. The specimen was PBMCs. The source of these receptors is a woman younger than 30 in good health and CMV-seropositive.

In nucleotides, the CDR3 is TGTGCCATCGGGGGCGGTCCCAACACCGGGGAGCTGTTTTTT. Translation gives CAIGGGPNTGELFF. The rearrangement joins TRBV10-3 to TRBJ2-2, with a weak D call TRBD1 (6 bases). Trimming took 8 bases from V and 2 from J, leaving 12 bases between them. CDR3 length: 14 amino acids. CDR1 and CDR2 from the germline V gene are ENHRY and SYGVKD.

The V and J genes are TRBV29-1 and TRBJ2-5; no firm D call. The V end was cut by 0 bases, the J end by 5 bases, with 7 bases between. The CDR3 has 12 residues. CDR1 and CDR2 (germline): SQVTM, ANQGSEA. CDR3 sequence reads: CSVEEGRETQYF. The CDR3 DNA reads as TGCAGCGTTGAAGAGGGCAGGGAGACCCAGTACTTC.

The chain is built from TRBV6-1 and TRBJ2-3, with TRBD1 as a possible D gene (6 bases). Per germline, CDR1 MNHNS and CDR2 SASEGT. There are 14 residues in the CDR3. V was shortened by 7 bases and J by 1 base, with 12 bases between the two germline ends. CDR3 coding DNA: TGTGCCAGCATAGTGGACAGAGGCACAGATACGCAGTATTTT. Translation gives CASIVDRGTDTQYF.

This clone was detected once. The chain uses TRBV11-3 and TRBJ2-3; D is ambiguous. This CDR3 is 12 amino acids long. CDR1 SGHNT and CDR2 YENEEA come from the germline V gene. V lost 5 bases, J lost 0 bases, and 3 bases lay in between. CDR3 protein: CASSLSTDTQYF. In nucleotides, the CDR3 is TGTGCCAGCAGCCTTAGCACAGATACGCAGTATTTT.

The rearrangement links TRBV7-2 to TRBJ2-1, with 9 bases matching TRBD2. Trimming cost V 5 bases and J 4 bases; bases outside gene matches: 15. This CDR3 region has 18 residues. CDR1 is SGHTA and CDR2 is FQGNSA in the germline V gene. This CDR3 is CASSPRTSEGQPYNEQFF. CDR3 DNA sequence: TGTGCCAGCAGCCCGCGGACTAGCGAAGGTCAACCGTACAATGAGCAGTTCTTC.

V is TRBV28 and J is TRBJ1-5; 7 bases align to TRBD1. Germline assignment: CDR1 MDHEN and CDR2 SYDVKM. CDR3 length: 15 residues. The ends lost 6 bases at V and 5 bases at J; junction bases unmatched: 10. The CDR3 is CASSPPRDRDQPQHF. CDR3 DNA: TGTGCCAGCAGCCCTCCACGGGACAGAGATCAGCCCCAGCATTTT.

This clone turned up a few times. The rearrangement links TRBV27 to TRBJ2-1, with 7 bases lining up with TRBD1. The CDR3 sequence is 14 residues long. Germline CDR1 reads MNHEY; CDR2 reads SMNVEV (reference sequence). The junction had 1 base not matched to a gene; V was cut back by 5 bases and J by 0 bases. As DNA, the CDR3 is TGTGCCAGCAGTAGACAGGGCTCCTACAATGAGCAGTTCTTC. This encodes CASSRQGSYNEQFF.

The V gene is TRBV27, the J gene TRBJ2-1; tentatively, D is TRBD2 (5 bases). Germline values: CDR1 MNHEY, CDR2 SMNVEV (reference sequence). The CDR3 is made up of 16 amino acids. Trimming removed 7 bases at V and 4 bases at J, with 20 bases between. For the CDR3, the DNA is TGTGCCAGCACCCCGCTCAGCGGAAGGCCTTACAATGAGCAGTTCTTC. This encodes CASTPLSGRPYNEQFF.

The J gene is TRBJ1-2, the V gene TRBV28; 8 bases line up with TRBD1. Germline values: CDR1 MDHEN, CDR2 SYDVKM. The CDR3 runs 13 residues. V lost 3 bases to trimming and J lost 7 bases; unmatched junction nucleotides: 4. CDR3 loop: CASSLTGAGGYTF. The CDR3 region has the DNA TGTGCCAGCAGTTTGACAGGGGCGGGTGGCTACACCTTC.

This clone occurred once. The chain is built from TRBV11-1 and TRBJ2-5; the D is unclear. Per germline, CDR1 SGHAT and CDR2 FQDESV (reference sequence). V was trimmed by 1 base and J by 5 bases, leaving 14 bases between them. CDR3 length equals 15 residues. The CDR3, as DNA: TGTGCCAGCAGCTTAGGCCCGGTCGCCGGGGAGACCCAGTACTTC. This sequence encodes CASSLGPVAGETQYF.

This chain uses TRBV11-2 with TRBJ1-3; tentatively, D is TRBD1 (6 bases). Per the germline V gene, CDR1 is SGHAT and CDR2 is FQNNGV. Between the trimmed V and J ends, which lost 1 base and 0 bases, there was a span of 13 bases. CDR3 length equals 17 residues. CDR3 DNA: TGTGCCAGCAGCTTAGGTGACAGGCCCAGCTCTGGAAACACCATATATTTT. Translation gives CASSLGDRPSSGNTIYF.

The chain links TRBV5-1 to TRBJ2-2, with 8 bases that match TRBD1. The CDR3 is 16 residues long. Germline lookup yields CDR1 SGHRS and CDR2 YFSETQ. V dropped 0 bases and J dropped 1; count of bases not matched to a gene: 2. In DNA, the CDR3 is TGCGCCAGCAGCTTGGCCGGGACAGGGAACACCGGGGAGCTGTTTTTT. Translated: CASSLAGTGNTGELFF. The full variable domain, with the rest looked up from reference TRBV5-1 and TRBJ2-2, is KAGVTQTPRYLIKTRGQQVTLSCSPISGHRSVSWYQQTPGQGLQFLFEYFSETQRNKGNFPGRFSGRQFSNSRSEMNVSTLELGDSALYLCASSLAGTGNTGELFFGEGSRLTVL.

The chain uses TRBV11-3 and TRBJ1-1; no clear D. The germline CDR1 and CDR2 sequences are SGHNT and YENEEA. The CDR3 sequence is 13 residues long. V gave up 0 bases and J gave up 4 bases, with 6 bases separating them. The CDR3 DNA follows: TGTGCCAGCAGCTTAGAAGTCGGCACTGAAGCTTTCTTT. Its protein product is CASSLEVGTEAFF.

This chain joins TRBV5-6 and TRBJ2-7, with D tentatively TRBD1 (5 bases). This CDR3 comprises 13 residues. The V gene's germline CDR1 is SGHDT and CDR2 YYEEEE. CDR3 sequence (DNA): TGTGCTTCGATGGGGCAGTCGTTCTCCGAGCAGTACTTC. Translating it yields CASMGQSFSEQYF.

This chain uses TRBV6-6 with TRBJ2-3, with 7 nucleotides matching TRBD2. Looked up from germline, CDR1 is MNHNY and CDR2 is SVGAGI (reference sequence). This CDR3 is built from 15 residues. The ends lost 0 bases at V and 2 bases at J; junction bases unmatched: 2. The CDR3 here is CASSYSGLVTDTQYF. CDR3 in DNA: TGTGCCAGCAGTTACTCTGGACTAGTCACAGATACGCAGTATTTT.

V gene TRBV7-2 combines with J gene TRBJ2-5; a possible D gene is TRBD2 (5 bases). The V end lost 5 bases, the J end lost 2 bases, and 15 bases lay between the germline ends. The CDR3 loop spans 15 amino acids. Germline CDR1 and CDR2: SGHTA and FQGNSA. As DNA, the CDR3 is TGTGCCAGCAGCCCGAAGCTAGCCATACAAGAGACCCAGTACTTC. Translated, it gives CASSPKLAIQETQYF. Full variable domain (outside the CDR3, taken from reference TRBV7-2 and TRBJ2-5): GAGVSQSPSNKVTEKGKDVELRCDPISGHTALYWYRQSLGQGLEFLIYFQGNSAPDKSGLPSDRFSAERTGGSVSTLTIQRTQQEDSAVYLCASSPKLAIQETQYFGPGTRLLVL.

The table lists this clone with a few counts. DNA of the CDR3: TGTGCCAGTAGTATCGTCGACTATGGCTACACCTTC. It specifies CASSIVDYGYTF. The gene calls are TRBV19 and TRBJ1-2, with unresolved D. Germline CDR1 and CDR2: LNHDA and SQIVND (reference sequence). This CDR3 is 12 amino acids long. Trimming cost V 3 bases and J 3 bases, with 5 bases left between them. The full variable domain, rest sourced from reference TRBV19 and TRBJ1-2, is DGGITQSPKYLFRKEGQNVTLSCEQNLNHDAMYWYRQDPGQGLRLIYYSQIVNDFQKGDIAEGYSVSREKKESFPLTVTSAQKNPTAFYLCASSIVDYGYTFGSGTRLTVV.

The CDR3 DNA reads TGTGCCAGCAGACATGGGGGCGACTTCTCTGGAAACACCATATATTTT. Protein sequence: CASRHGGDFSGNTIYF. The chain couples TRBV7-2 to TRBJ1-3; D might be TRBD1 (6 bases). The CDR3 extends over 16 amino acids. Germline-derived CDR1 and CDR2 are SGHTA and FQGNSA. V lost 6 bases, J lost 0 bases, and 15 bases lay in between.

The V gene is TRBV7-2, the J gene TRBJ2-5; no firm D call. Trimming stripped 3 bases from V and 5 bases from J, with 4 bases between. Looked up from germline, CDR1 is SGHTA and CDR2 is FQGNSA. CDR3 size: 11 residues. The CDR3 here is CASSFRETQYF. DNA for the CDR3: TGTGCCAGCAGCTTCCGGGAGACCCAGTACTTC. The whole variable domain, filled in from reference TRBV7-2 and TRBJ2-5, reads GAGVSQSPSNKVTEKGKDVELRCDPISGHTALYWYRQSLGQGLEFLIYFQGNSAPDKSGLPSDRFSAERTGGSVSTLTIQRTQQEDSAVYLCASSFRETQYFGPGTRLLVL.

The V and J genes are TRBV5-1 and TRBJ1-2; D not certain. CDR1 is SGHRS, CDR2 YFSETQ, per germline. CDR3 length: 13 residues. Deletions cut 2 bases from V and 4 bases from J, with 9 bases between. The CDR3 DNA reads as TGCGCCAGCAGCTTCTCAGACACCTATGGCTACACCTTC. It is translated as CASSFSDTYGYTF.

The chain uses TRBV9 and TRBJ1-3; 9 nucleotides line up with TRBD1. V trimming: 3 bases; J trimming: 0 bases; junction bases outside the gene matches: 4. Germline CDR1 is SGDLS and CDR2 is YYNGEE. The CDR3 is 16 amino acids. CDR3 coding DNA: TGTGCCAGCAGCGCCGGACAGGGGAACTCTGGAAACACCATATATTTT. Translated: CASSAGQGNSGNTIYF.